The 27 T cell receptor beta chains below were found in one sample sequenced in a study of tumor and adjacent non-tumor tissue in lung cancer. A modified ARM-PCR protocol with three rounds of nested PCR amplified TCRbeta. TCRdb re-called the multiplex PCR reads with MiXCR, one entry per CDR3 protein. The repertoire holds around 50,000 distinct CDR3 sequences, with more than 55% as singletons. The template was RNA from unsorted bulk tissue. This non-tumor lung sample came from over 3 cm beyond the tumor edge. Sequencing was performed on distant non-tumor lung tissue. The receptors originated from a woman in her seventies with non-small cell lung cancer.

Sample share makes this clonotype medium-sized. The chain employs TRBV11-3 and TRBJ2-2, with a tentative D call TRBD1 (6 bases). Germline CDR1 reads SGHNT; CDR2 reads YENEEA. Trimming took 5 bases from V and 2 from J, leaving 12 bases between them. The CDR3 is 15 residues long. CDR3: CASSLGQPNTGELFF. CDR3 sequence (DNA): TGTGCCAGCAGCCTCGGACAGCCTAACACCGGGGAGCTGTTTTTT.

Points on this clonotype: A read error may account for a junction end that differs from germline. The gene calls are TRBV4-2 and TRBJ2-1, with 8 nucleotides matching TRBD1. The CDR3 extends over 14 amino acids. The V gene's germline CDR1 is LGHNA and CDR2 YNFKEQ. The CDR3 sequence is CASRQDAGGGEQFF. DNA of the CDR3: TGTGCCAGCAGGCAAGACGCAGGGGGCGGGGAGCAGTTCTTC.

On this clonotype: This may be a read error: a much more frequent sequence differs by one nucleotide. J is TRBJ2-1 and V is TRBV7-9; tentatively, D is TRBD1 or TRBD2 (5 bases each). Germline V lookup: CDR1 SEHNR, CDR2 FQNEAQ (reference sequence). Trimming pared 8 bases from V and 3 bases from J, leaving 17 bases between. This CDR3 spans 15 amino acids. CDR3 sequence (DNA): TGTGCCAGCGGCCCCCGAGGGACGGTCTACAATGAGCAGTTCTTC. This encodes CASGPRGTVYNEQFF.

For this clonotype: It may be a read error: a sequence one base away is much more abundant. This chain links TRBV28 with TRBJ2-1; a weak D match, TRBD2 (6 bases). The CDR3 loop spans 15 amino acids. Per the germline V gene, CDR1 is MDHEN and CDR2 is SYDVKM. V was shortened by 10 bases and J by 0 bases, with 16 bases between the two germline ends. CDR3 protein: CANSPTRASYNEQFF. The CDR3 bases are TGTGCCAACAGCCCGACTAGGGCCTCCTACAATGAGCAGTTCTTC.

This clonotype was observed many times. CDR3 coding DNA: TGCGCCAGCAGCTTGGGGCTGTCTATTCATTGGGTCACTGAAGCTTTCTTT. This translates into CASSLGLSIHWVTEAFF. V is TRBV5-1 and J is TRBJ1-1; D is unclear. V lost 0 bases and J 4 bases, leaving 19 bases between the germline ends. The CDR3 is made up of 17 amino acids. Per germline, CDR1 SGHRS and CDR2 YFSETQ.

This clonotype was counted once. The junction departs from the called germline gene at one end, perhaps through a read error. The chain carries TRBV10-3 and TRBJ2-7; perhaps D is TRBD1 or TRBD2 (5 bases each). Germline lookup yields CDR1 ENHRY and CDR2 SYGVKD. This CDR3 comprises 15 residues. The chain's CDR3 is CDISEGTSGSYEQYF. The CDR3 DNA reads as TGTGACATCAGTGAAGGGACCAGCGGTTCCTACGAGCAGTACTTC.

Remarks on this clonotype: A single base separates this from a much larger clone, so it may be a read error. The missing conserved phenylalanine or tryptophan at the end of this CDR3 makes a read error likely. This chain links TRBV28 with TRBJ2-5, with 8 nucleotides matching TRBD1. Germline V gene sequence: CDR1 MDHEN, CDR2 SYDVKM. This CDR3 region has 15 residues. V dropped 2 bases and J dropped 4; count of bases not matched to a gene: 6. The CDR3 nucleotides are TGTGCCAGCAGTTTAGGACAGGGTAGAGGAGAGACCCAGTACCTC. Translated: CASSLGQGRGETQYL.

The rearrangement joins TRBV20-1 to TRBJ2-1, with D perhaps being TRBD1 or TRBD2 (6 bases each). The CDR3 is 15 amino acids. V lost 3 bases and J lost 7, with 19 bases in between. Germline CDR1 reads DFQATT; CDR2 reads SNEGSKA (reference sequence). CDR3 in DNA: TGCAGTGCTAGTTCTGGTGGGCGGAGGGGGAATGAGCAGTTCTTC. It specifies CSASSGGRRGNEQFF.

Details on this clonotype: One end of the junction fails to match germline, which may point to a read error. V gene TRBV4-2 combines with J gene TRBJ2-1; weak D call: TRBD1 (6 bases). The germline CDR1 and CDR2 sequences are LGHNA and YNFKEQ. CDR3 length: 16 residues. In DNA, the CDR3 is TGTGCGAGCAGCCATGGAACAAGGGACACCGACAATGAGCAGTTCTTC. As protein: CASSHGTRDTDNEQFF.

Only a few counts were recorded for this clonotype. This may be a read error, as it is one base from a much larger clone. The genes are TRBV11-2 and TRBJ1-2; D perhaps matches TRBD1 (5 bases). Germline lookup yields CDR1 SGHAT and CDR2 FQNNGV. The CDR3 runs to 13 residues. The CDR3 loop reads CASSLEGPYGHTF. The CDR3 nucleotides are TGTGCCAGCAGCTTGGAGGGACCCTATGGCCACACCTTC.

With respect to this clonotype: The conserved phenylalanine or tryptophan is not found at the CDR3 terminus, so this likely reflects a read error. The chain links TRBV29-1 to TRBJ2-1, with TRBD2 matching over 8 bases. The germline gives CDR1 SQVTM, CDR2 ANQGSEA. The CDR3 consists of 15 residues. With V trimmed by 3 bases and J by 6 bases, 10 bases remained unmatched. CDR3 nucleotides: TGCAGCGTTGACGGTCCTAAGCGGGAGTTCAATGAGCAGTTCATC. Protein: CSVDGPKREFNEQFI.

Turning to this clonotype: Compared with germline, one end of the junction differs, possibly owing to a read error. The gene calls are TRBV4-2 and TRBJ2-2; 7 bases line up with TRBD1. The CDR3 runs 14 residues. The germline gives CDR1 LGHNA, CDR2 YNFKEQ. The CDR3 bases are TGTACCAGCAACCAACAGGGGAGCACCGGGGAGCTGTTTTTT. It is translated as CTSNQQGSTGELFF.

This clonotype has a count of ten or more. V usage is TRBV6-5 and J usage is TRBJ1-2; 10 bases fit TRBD1. Germline V gives CDR1 MNHEY, CDR2 SVGAGI. J was trimmed by 4 bases and V by 6 bases; bases with no gene match: 11. The CDR3 contains 16 residues. This CDR3 reads CASSATLDRGLYGYTF. CDR3 DNA sequence: TGTGCCAGCAGCGCTACCCTAGACAGGGGGCTCTATGGCTACACCTTC.

The genes are TRBV11-2 and TRBJ1-1, with D maybe TRBD1 (5 bases). The germline gives CDR1 SGHAT, CDR2 FQNNGV. This CDR3 is 16 amino acids long. Trimming took off 5 bases at V and 12 bases at J, with 28 bases between the two ends. DNA of the CDR3: TGTGCCAGCAGCCCACACGCATTGGGGCAGCAATGGGAATCTTTCTTT. The encoded protein is CASSPHALGQQWESFF. The complete variable domain, with remaining parts taken from reference TRBV11-2 and TRBJ1-1, reads EAGVAQSPRYKIIEKRQSVAFWCNPISGHATLYWYQQILGQGPKLLIQFQNNGVVDDSQLPKDRFSAERLKGVDSTLKIQPAKLEDSAVYLCASSPHALGQQWESFFGQGTRLTVV.

In this sample, this clonotype turned up many times. This chain joins TRBV5-1 and TRBJ2-7; 13 nucleotides agree with TRBD2. V trimming: 4 bases; J trimming: 4 bases; junction bases outside the gene matches: 8. Germline loops: CDR1 SGHRS, CDR2 YFSETQ. The CDR3 runs to 16 residues. In nucleotides, the CDR3 is TGCGCCAGCAGCCCGGCGGGGACTAGCGGGATATACGAGCAGTACTTC. Translating it yields CASSPAGTSGIYEQYF.

For this clonotype: The germline gene is not matched at one end of the junction; a read error may be the cause. This chain links TRBV11-1 with TRBJ2-1, with unresolved D. In germline, CDR1 is SGHAT, CDR2 FQDESV (reference sequence). The CDR3 contains 14 residues. The CDR3 coding sequence is TGTACCAGCAGTCCCGGATTAGTCTACAATGAGCATTTCTTC. Amino acid sequence: CTSSPGLVYNEHFF. Full variable domain (outside the CDR3, taken from reference TRBV11-1 and TRBJ2-1): EAEVAQSPRYKITEKSQAVAFWCDPISGHATLYWYRQILGQGPELLVQFQDESVVDDSQLPKDRFSAERLKGVDSTLKIQPAELGDSAMYLCTSSPGLVYNEHFFGPGTRLTVL.

This clonotype came up a few times. A much larger clonotype is one base distant, so this may be a read error. V and J are TRBV29-1 and TRBJ1-1, with D tentatively TRBD1 (6 bases). The CDR3 has 12 residues. In germline, CDR1 is SQVTM, CDR2 ANQGSEA. In nucleotides, the CDR3 is TGCAGCGCAGGGGAGTTGGGCACTAAAGCTTTCTTT. Its translation is CSAGELGTKAFF.

Only one count was recorded for this clonotype. The junction shows a germline mismatch at one end, possibly a read error. This chain uses TRBV19 with TRBJ2-1; a possible D gene is TRBD2 (5 bases). CDR1 LNHDA and CDR2 SQIVND come from the germline V gene (reference sequence). This CDR3 comprises 14 residues. The CDR3 loop reads CASSIEAAFDEQVF. CDR3 DNA sequence: TGTGCCAGTAGTATAGAAGCGGCATTCGATGAGCAAGTCTTC.

The chain employs TRBV11-3 and TRBJ2-2; no clear D gene. V lost 5 bases, J lost 2 bases, and 12 bases lay in between. CDR3 size: 15 residues. CDR1 SGHNT and CDR2 YENEEA come from the germline V gene. CDR3 region: CASSLGQLNTGELFF. The CDR3 DNA reads TGTGCCAGCAGCCTCGGGCAGCTTAACACCGGGGAGCTGTTTTTT.

This clonotype was detected a few times. A much bigger clone sits one base away, suggesting this may be a read error. The CDR3 nucleotides read TGTGGCAGCAACCAGACGTACTCAGAGACCCAGTACTTC. It codes for CGSNQTYSETQYF. The chain links TRBV5-4 to TRBJ2-5; D ambiguous. CDR3 length equals 13 residues. Germline CDR1 SGHNT, CDR2 YYREEE (reference sequence).

Concerning this clonotype itself: The missing conserved phenylalanine or tryptophan at the end of this CDR3 makes a read error likely. J is TRBJ1-5 and V is TRBV20-1; no firm D call. The CDR3 has 14 amino acids. V was clipped by 2 bases and J by 4 bases, with 12 bases between them. Germline lookup yields CDR1 DFQATT and CDR2 SNEGSKA (reference sequence). The CDR3 reads CSARRSQINQPQHI. The CDR3, as DNA: TGCAGTGCTAGACGGAGTCAGATTAATCAGCCCCAGCATATT.

This clonotype has a count of ten or more. A much larger clone differs from this one at a single base, so this may be a read error. The gene calls are TRBV11-1 and TRBJ1-1; no clear D. Trimming took off 2 bases at V and 5 bases at J, with 9 bases between the two ends. The CDR3 length is 13 residues. Germline CDR1 and CDR2: SGHAT and FQDESV (reference sequence). The CDR3 coding sequence is TGTGCCAGCAGCTTAAACGGATGGACTGAAGCTTTCTTT. As protein: CASSLNGWTEAFF.

The chain employs TRBV12-3 or TRBV12-4 and TRBJ1-6, with D hard to call. V was clipped by 7 bases and J by 11 bases, with 21 bases between them. This CDR3 comprises 15 residues. CDR3 sequence reads: CASTISEGGRPPLHF. The CDR3 coding sequence is TGTGCCAGCACTATCTCGGAGGGTGGCCGACCACCCCTCCACTTT.

The chain has TRBV29-1 and TRBJ1-4, with 10 bases that match TRBD1. Germline values: CDR1 SQVTM, CDR2 ANQGSEA. The CDR3 totals 14 residues. The CDR3 sequence is CGTGQGGNNEKLFF. The CDR3, as DNA: TGCGGCACCGGACAGGGGGGGAATAATGAAAAACTGTTTTTT.

On this clonotype: A much larger clone is a single base away; this may be a read error. A read error is likely, as this CDR3 ends without the conserved phenylalanine or tryptophan. The chain links TRBV5-6 to TRBJ1-1; D is perhaps TRBD1 (6 bases). This CDR3 contains 13 residues. Per germline, CDR1 SGHDT and CDR2 YYEEEE. The ends were cut back, 4 bases at V and 5 bases at J, with 12 bases in the middle. The CDR3 DNA is TGTGCCAGCAGCCAGGGGTTTCATACTGAAGCTTTCCTT. Protein: CASSQGFHTEAFL.

A note on this clonotype: The missing conserved phenylalanine or tryptophan at the end of this CDR3 makes a read error likely. The chain couples TRBV6-1 to TRBJ1-6, with unresolved D. Germline V gene data show CDR1 as MNHNS and CDR2 as SASEGT. The CDR3 runs 16 residues. This CDR3 reads CTSSAGPPLGNSPLHY. The CDR3 DNA follows: TGTACCAGCAGTGCCGGGCCTCCTTTAGGGAATTCACCCCTCCACTAT.

In its sample, this clonotype was seen a few times. This may be a read error: a much more frequent sequence differs by one nucleotide. No conserved phenylalanine or tryptophan ends this CDR3, so it is likely a read error. This chain uses TRBV13 with TRBJ2-2; the D gene is possibly TRBD1 (8 bases). This CDR3 contains 13 residues. V was shortened by 6 bases and J by 5 bases, with 10 bases between the two germline ends. Germline V gene data show CDR1 as PRHDT and CDR2 as FYEKMQ (reference sequence). The CDR3 is CASRQGGTGELFS. The CDR3 DNA reads TGTGCCAGCAGACAGGGGGGGACCGGGGAGCTGTTTTCT.